This TCR beta chain was identified in a study of T cells in Graves' hyperthyroidism and ophthalmopathy. Study as a whole: The blood sample was taken at first diagnosis, before treatment began. General observations from the study: Blood also contained most expanded thyroid clonotypes above 0.001. In simple terms, a model built on 13 V-J features told ophthalmopathy apart from stable hyperthyroidism. Ophthalmopathy, as predicted by the model, came a median 6.5 months after the prediction.

Per germline, CDR1 SGHRS and CDR2 YFSETQ. The trim removed 3 bases at V and 4 bases at J, leaving 9 bases unmatched. The CDR3 sequence is 16 residues long. Regarding this clonotype: Its cognate antigen is unknown.

The CDR3 regions of TCR beta were amplified from RNA transcripts. TCR CDR3 regions were first amplified by RT-PCR with HTBI primers. TCRdb re-called the multiplex PCR reads with MiXCR, one entry per CDR3 protein. Of about 480,000 distinct CDR3 sequences in the sample, 22% were seen once. This TCR was sampled from a woman aged 70-85 years with Graves' ophthalmopathy. This chain connects TRBV5-1 to TRBJ2-2; 7 bases map to TRBD2. Sequenced: blood. The CDR3 bases are TGCGCCAGCAGCTCCCCGGGGGGTTGGAGCACCGGGGAGCTGTTTTTT. Protein sequence: CASSSPGGWSTGELFF.